This T cell receptor (beta chain) was obtained from a study of a mutant IDH1 vaccine in newly diagnosed glioma. As regards this clone: What it recognizes is unknown.

Described time point: week 35, safety follow-up. A single vaccine dose contained 300 ug of mutant IDH1 20-mer peptide, and topical imiquimod was used with it. The assay was immunoSEQ multiplex PCR, and TCRdb's table has in-frame clones only and misses some. This table has about 74,000 clones, about 88% appearing once. J was trimmed by 1 base and V by 2 bases; bases with no gene match: 6. There are 16 residues in the CDR3. CDR1 and CDR2 from the germline V gene are SGHRS and YFSETQ. This receptor was obtained from a man aged 25 to 40 with glioma. Material: PBMCs, obtained from a glioma patient whose treatment included an IDH1 peptide vaccine. The chain carries TRBV5-1 and TRBJ2-5; 9 nucleotides agree with TRBD2. CDR3 sequence (DNA): TGCGCCAGCAGCTTTAGCGGGAGACCAATCCAAGAGACCCAGTACTTC. Its protein is CASSFSGRPIQETQYF. The full variable domain, in which reference TRBV5-1 and TRBJ2-5 provide the parts outside the CDR3, is KAGVTQTPRYLIKTRGQQVTLSCSPISGHRSVSWYQQTPGQGLQFLFEYFSETQRNKGNFPGRFSGRQFSNSRSEMNVSTLELGDSALYLCASSFSGRPIQETQYFGPGTRLLVL.